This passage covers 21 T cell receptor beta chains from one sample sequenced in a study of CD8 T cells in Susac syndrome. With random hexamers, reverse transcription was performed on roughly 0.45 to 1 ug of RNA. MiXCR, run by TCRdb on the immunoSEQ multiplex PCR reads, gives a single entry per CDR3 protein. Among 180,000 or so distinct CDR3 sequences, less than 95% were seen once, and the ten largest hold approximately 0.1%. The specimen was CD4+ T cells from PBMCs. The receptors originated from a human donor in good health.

The CDR3 reads CATSDLRDRNNEQFF. Written as DNA, the CDR3 is TGTGCCACCAGTGATTTGAGGGACCGAAACAATGAGCAGTTCTTC. The J gene is TRBJ2-1, the V gene TRBV24-1; either TRBD1 or TRBD2 may fit D (5 bases each). Germline CDR1 reads KGHDR; CDR2 reads SFDVKD. Trimming removed 0 bases at V and 5 bases at J, with 10 bases between. The CDR3 sequence is 15 residues long.

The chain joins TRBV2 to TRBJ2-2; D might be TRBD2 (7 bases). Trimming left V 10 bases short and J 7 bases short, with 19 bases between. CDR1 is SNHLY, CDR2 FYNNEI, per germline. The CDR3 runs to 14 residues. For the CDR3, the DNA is TGTGCCACTGCCGACGGGGGGCTTATCGGGGAGCTGTTTTTT. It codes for CATADGGLIGELFF.

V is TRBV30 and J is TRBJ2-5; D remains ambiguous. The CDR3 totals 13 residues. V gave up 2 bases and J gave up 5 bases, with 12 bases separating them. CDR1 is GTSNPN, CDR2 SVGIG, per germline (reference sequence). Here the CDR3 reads CAWSRAFGETQYF. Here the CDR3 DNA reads TGTGCCTGGAGTAGGGCCTTTGGCGAGACCCAGTACTTC.

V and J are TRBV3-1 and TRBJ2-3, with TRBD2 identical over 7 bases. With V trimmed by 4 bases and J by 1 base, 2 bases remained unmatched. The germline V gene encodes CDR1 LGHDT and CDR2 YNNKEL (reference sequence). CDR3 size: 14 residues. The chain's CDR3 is CASSPLAGTDTQYF. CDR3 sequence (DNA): TGTGCCAGCAGCCCCCTAGCGGGCACAGATACGCAGTATTTT.

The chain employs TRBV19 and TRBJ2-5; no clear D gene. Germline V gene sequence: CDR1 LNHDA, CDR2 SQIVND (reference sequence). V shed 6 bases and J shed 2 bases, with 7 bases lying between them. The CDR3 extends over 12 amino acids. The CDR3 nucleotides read TGTGCCAGTAGGAGAAAACAAGAGACCCAGTACTTC. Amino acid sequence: CASRRKQETQYF.

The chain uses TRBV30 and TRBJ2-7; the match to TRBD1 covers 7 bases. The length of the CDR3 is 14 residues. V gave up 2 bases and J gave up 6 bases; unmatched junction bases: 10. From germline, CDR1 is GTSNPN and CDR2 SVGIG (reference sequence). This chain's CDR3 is CAWSWKGGWSEQYF. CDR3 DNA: TGTGCCTGGAGTTGGAAAGGGGGCTGGAGCGAGCAGTACTTC.

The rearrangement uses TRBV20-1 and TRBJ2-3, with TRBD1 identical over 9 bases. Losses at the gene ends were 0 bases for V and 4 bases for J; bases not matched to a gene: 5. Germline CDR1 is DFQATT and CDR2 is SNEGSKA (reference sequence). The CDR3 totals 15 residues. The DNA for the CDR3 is TGCAGTGCTAGAGACCGGACAGGGGTTCCAGATACGCAGTATTTT. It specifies CSARDRTGVPDTQYF.

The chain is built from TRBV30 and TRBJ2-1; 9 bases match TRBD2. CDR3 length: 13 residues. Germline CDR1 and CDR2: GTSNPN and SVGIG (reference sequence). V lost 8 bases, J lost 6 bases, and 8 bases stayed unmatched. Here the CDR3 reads CATPGLAINEQFF. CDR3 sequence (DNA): TGTGCCACTCCGGGACTAGCCATCAATGAGCAGTTCTTC.

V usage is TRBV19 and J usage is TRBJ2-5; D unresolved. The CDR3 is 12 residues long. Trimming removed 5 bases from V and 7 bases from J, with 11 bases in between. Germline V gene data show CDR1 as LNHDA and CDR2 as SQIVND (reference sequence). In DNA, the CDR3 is TGTGCCAGTAGTTCGGACGCAGGGACCCAGTACTTC. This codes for CASSSDAGTQYF. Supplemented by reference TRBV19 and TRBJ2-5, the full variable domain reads DGGITQSPKYLFRKEGQNVTLSCEQNLNHDAMYWYRQDPGQGLRLIYYSQIVNDFQKGDIAEGYSVSREKKESFPLTVTSAQKNPTAFYLCASSSDAGTQYFGPGTRLLVL.

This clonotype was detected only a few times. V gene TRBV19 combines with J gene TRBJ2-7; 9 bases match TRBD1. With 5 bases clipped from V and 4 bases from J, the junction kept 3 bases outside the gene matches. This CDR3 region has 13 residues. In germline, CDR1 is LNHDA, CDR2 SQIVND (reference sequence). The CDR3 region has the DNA TGTGCCAGTAGTTTACAGGGGGCTTACGAGCAGTACTTC. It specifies CASSLQGAYEQYF.

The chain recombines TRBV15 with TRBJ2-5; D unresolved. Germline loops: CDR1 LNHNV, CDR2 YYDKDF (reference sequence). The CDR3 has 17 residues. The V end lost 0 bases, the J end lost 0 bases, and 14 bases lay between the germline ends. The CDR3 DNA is TGTGCCACCAGCAGAGATTCTCGTGGCGGAGACCAAGAGACCCAGTACTTC. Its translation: CATSRDSRGGDQETQYF.

The CDR3 region is CSAPLPADTQYF. CDR3 in DNA: TGCAGTGCTCCTCTCCCCGCAGATACGCAGTATTTT. The V gene is TRBV20-1, the J gene TRBJ2-3; D is unclear. This CDR3 is 12 amino acids long. Between the trimmed V and J ends, which lost 5 bases and 4 bases, there was a span of 10 bases. In germline, CDR1 is DFQATT, CDR2 SNEGSKA (reference sequence).

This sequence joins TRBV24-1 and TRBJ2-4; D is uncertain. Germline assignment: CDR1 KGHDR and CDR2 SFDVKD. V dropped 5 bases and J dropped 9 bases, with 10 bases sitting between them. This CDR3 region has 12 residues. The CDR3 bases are TGTGCCACCAGTGCCCCAGGAAGCATTCAGTACTTC. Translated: CATSAPGSIQYF.

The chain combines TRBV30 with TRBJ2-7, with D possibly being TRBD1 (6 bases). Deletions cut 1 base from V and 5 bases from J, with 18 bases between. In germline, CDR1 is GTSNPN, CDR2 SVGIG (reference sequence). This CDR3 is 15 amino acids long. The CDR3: CAWSGTDMRGHEQYF. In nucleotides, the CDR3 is TGTGCCTGGAGTGGGACAGACATGAGGGGCCACGAGCAGTACTTC.

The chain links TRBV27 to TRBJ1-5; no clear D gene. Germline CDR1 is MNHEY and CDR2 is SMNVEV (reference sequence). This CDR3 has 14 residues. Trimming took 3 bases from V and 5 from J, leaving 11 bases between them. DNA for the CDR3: TGTGCCAGCAGTTTGACAACCGGATATCAGCCCCAGCATTTT. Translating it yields CASSLTTGYQPQHF.

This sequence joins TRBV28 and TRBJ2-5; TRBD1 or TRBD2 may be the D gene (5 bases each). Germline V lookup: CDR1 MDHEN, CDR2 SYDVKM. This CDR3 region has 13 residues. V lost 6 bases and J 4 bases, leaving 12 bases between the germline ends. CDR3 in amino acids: CASRRDGGETQYF. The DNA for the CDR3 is TGTGCCAGCAGAAGGGACGGAGGAGAGACCCAGTACTTC. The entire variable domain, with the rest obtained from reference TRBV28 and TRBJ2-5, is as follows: DVKVTQSSRYLVKRTGEKVFLECVQDMDHENMFWYRQDPGLGLRLIYFSYDVKMKEKGDIPEGYSVSREKKERFSLILESASTNQTSMYLCASRRDGGETQYFGPGTRLLVL.

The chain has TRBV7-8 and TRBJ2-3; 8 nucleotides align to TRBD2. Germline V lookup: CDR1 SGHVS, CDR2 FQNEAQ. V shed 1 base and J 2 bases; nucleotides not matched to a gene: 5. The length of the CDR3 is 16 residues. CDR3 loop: CASSLGREGVTDTQYF. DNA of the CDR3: TGTGCCAGCAGCTTAGGTCGGGAGGGCGTCACAGATACGCAGTATTTT.

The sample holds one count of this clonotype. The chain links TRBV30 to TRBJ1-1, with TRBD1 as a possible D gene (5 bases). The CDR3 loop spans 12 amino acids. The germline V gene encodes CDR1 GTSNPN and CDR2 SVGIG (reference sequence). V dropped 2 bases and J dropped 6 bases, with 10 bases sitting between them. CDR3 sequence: CAWSHWGAEAFF. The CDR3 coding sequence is TGTGCCTGGAGTCATTGGGGGGCTGAAGCTTTCTTT.

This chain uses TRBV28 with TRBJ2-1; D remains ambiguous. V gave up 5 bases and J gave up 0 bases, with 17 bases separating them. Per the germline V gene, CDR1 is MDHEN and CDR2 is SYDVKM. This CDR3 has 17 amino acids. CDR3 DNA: TGTGCCAGCAGTGTCCGAACATACCGCCACTCCTACAATGAGCAGTTCTTC. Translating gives CASSVRTYRHSYNEQFF. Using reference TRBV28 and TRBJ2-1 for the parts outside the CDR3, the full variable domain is DVKVTQSSRYLVKRTGEKVFLECVQDMDHENMFWYRQDPGLGLRLIYFSYDVKMKEKGDIPEGYSVSREKKERFSLILESASTNQTSMYLCASSVRTYRHSYNEQFFGPGTRLTVL.

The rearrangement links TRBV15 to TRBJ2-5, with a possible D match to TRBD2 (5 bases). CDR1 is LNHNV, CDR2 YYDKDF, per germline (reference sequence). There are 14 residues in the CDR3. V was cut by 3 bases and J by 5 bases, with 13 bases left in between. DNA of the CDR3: TGTGCCACCAGCAGCGCGGGTTCGGAGGAGACCCAGTACTTC. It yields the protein CATSSAGSEETQYF.

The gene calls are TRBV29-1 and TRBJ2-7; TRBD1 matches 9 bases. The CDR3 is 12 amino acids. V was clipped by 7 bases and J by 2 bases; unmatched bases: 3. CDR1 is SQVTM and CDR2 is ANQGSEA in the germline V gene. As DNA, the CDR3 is TGCAGCGCACAGGGGGCCACCTACGAGCAGTACTTC. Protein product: CSAQGATYEQYF.